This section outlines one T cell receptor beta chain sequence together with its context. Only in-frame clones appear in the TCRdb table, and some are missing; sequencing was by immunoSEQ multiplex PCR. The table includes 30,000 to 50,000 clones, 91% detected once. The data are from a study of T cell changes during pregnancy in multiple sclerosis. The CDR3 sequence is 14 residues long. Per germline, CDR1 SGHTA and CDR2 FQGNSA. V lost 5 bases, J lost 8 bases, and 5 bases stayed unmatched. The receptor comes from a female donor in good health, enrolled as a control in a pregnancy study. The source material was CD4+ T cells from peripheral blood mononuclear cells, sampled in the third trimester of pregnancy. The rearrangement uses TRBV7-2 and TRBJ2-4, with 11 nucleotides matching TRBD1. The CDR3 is CASSPDRGRDIQYF. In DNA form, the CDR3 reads TGTGCCAGCAGCCCGGACAGGGGGCGGGACATTCAGTACTTC. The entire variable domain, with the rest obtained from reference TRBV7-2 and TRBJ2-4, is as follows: GAGVSQSPSNKVTEKGKDVELRCDPISGHTALYWYRQSLGQGLEFLIYFQGNSAPDKSGLPSDRFSAERTGGSVSTLTIQRTQQEDSAVYLCASSPDRGRDIQYFGAGTRLSVL.